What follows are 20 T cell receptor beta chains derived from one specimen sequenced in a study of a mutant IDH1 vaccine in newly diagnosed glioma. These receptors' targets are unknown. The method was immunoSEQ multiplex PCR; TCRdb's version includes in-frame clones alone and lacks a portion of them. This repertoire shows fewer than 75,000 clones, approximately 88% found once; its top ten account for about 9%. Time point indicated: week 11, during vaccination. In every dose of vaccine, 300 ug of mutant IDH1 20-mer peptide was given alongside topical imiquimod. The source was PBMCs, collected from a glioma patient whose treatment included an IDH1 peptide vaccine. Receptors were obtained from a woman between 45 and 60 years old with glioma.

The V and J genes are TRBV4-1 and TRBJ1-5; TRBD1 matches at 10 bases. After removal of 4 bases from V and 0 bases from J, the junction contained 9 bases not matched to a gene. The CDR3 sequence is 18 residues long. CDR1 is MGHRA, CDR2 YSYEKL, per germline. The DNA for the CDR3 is TGCGCCAGCAGCCGGCGGGGGACAGGGGCGCTTAGCAATCAGCCCCAGCATTTT. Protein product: CASSRRGTGALSNQPQHF.

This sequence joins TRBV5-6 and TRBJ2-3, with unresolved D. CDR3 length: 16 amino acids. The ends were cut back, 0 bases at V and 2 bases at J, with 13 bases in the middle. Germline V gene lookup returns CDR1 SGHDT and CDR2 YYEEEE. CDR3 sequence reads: CASSLASLTHTDTQYF. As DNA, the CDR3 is TGTGCCAGCAGCTTGGCCTCACTGACCCACACAGATACGCAGTATTTT.

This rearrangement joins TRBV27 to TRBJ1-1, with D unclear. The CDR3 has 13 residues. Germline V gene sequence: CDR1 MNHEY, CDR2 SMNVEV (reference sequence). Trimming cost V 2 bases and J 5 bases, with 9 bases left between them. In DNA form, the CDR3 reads TGTGCCAGCAGTTTAAAGTCGTATACTGAAGCTTTCTTT. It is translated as CASSLKSYTEAFF.

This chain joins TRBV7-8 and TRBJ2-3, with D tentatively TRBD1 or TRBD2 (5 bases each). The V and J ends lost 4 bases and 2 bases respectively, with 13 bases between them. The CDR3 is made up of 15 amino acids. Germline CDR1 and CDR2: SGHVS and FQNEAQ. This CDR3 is CASSSRQRLTDTQYF. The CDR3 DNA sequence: TGTGCCAGCAGCTCTCGACAGCGGCTCACAGATACGCAGTATTTT. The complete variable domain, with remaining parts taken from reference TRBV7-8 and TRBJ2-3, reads GAGVSQSPRYKVAKRGQDVALRCDPISGHVSLFWYQQALGQGPEFLTYFQNEAQLDKSGLPSDRFFAERPEGSVSTLKIQRTQQEDSAVYLCASSSRQRLTDTQYFGPGTRLTVL.

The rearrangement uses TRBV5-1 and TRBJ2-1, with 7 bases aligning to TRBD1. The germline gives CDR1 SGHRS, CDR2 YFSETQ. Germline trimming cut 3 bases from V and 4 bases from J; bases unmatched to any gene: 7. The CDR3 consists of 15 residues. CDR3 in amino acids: CASSSGTAIYNEQFF. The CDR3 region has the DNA TGCGCCAGCAGCTCTGGGACAGCAATTTACAATGAGCAGTTCTTC.

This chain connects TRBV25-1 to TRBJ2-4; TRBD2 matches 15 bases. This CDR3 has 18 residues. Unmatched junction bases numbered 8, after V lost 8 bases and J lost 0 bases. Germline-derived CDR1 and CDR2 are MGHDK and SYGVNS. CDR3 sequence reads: CASASGLAGGRAKNIQYF. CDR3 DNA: TGTGCCAGCGCTTCTGGACTAGCGGGGGGGAGAGCCAAAAACATTCAGTACTTC.

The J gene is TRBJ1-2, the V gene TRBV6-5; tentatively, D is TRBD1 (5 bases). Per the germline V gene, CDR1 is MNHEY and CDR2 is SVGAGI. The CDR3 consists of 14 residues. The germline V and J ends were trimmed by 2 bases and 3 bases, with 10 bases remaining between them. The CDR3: CASSYGGGDYGYTF. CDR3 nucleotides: TGTGCCAGCAGTTACGGGGGAGGGGACTATGGCTACACCTTC.

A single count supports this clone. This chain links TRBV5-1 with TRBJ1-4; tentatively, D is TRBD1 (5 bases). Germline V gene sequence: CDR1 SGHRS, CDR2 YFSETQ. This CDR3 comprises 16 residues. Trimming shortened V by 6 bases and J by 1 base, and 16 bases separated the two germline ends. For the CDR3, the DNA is TGCGCCAGCACAACCGGGACGGGGGGAACTAATGAAAAACTGTTTTTT. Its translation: CASTTGTGGTNEKLFF.

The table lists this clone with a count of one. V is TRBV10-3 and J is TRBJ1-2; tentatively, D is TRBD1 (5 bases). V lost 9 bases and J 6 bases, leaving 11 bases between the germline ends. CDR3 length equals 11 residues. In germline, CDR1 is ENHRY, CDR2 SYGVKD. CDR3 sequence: CAIALDNGYTF. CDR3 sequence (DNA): TGTGCCATTGCCCTGGACAATGGCTACACCTTC.

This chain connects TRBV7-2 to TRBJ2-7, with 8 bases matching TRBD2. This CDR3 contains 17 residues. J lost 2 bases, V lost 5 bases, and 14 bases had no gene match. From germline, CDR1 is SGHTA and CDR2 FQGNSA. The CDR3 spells CASSPAGGAGVPYEQYF. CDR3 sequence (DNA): TGTGCCAGCAGCCCCGCGGGAGGAGCGGGGGTTCCCTACGAGCAGTACTTC.

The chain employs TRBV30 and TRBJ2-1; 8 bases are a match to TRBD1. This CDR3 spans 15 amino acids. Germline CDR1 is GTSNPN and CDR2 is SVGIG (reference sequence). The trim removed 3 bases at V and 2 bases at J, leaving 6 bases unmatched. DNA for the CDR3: TGTGCCTGGAGCGTTGACAGGGGAACCTACAATGAGCAGTTCTTC. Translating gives CAWSVDRGTYNEQFF.

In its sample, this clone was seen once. Written as DNA, the CDR3 is TGTGCCAGCAGTTACGGGCCGGTAATTAACACTGAAGCTTTCTTT. Amino acids: CASSYGPVINTEAFF. The V gene is TRBV6-5, the J gene TRBJ1-1; no reliable D call. Per germline, CDR1 MNHEY and CDR2 SVGAGI. V dropped 2 bases and J dropped 2 bases, with 12 bases sitting between them. The CDR3 is 15 amino acids.

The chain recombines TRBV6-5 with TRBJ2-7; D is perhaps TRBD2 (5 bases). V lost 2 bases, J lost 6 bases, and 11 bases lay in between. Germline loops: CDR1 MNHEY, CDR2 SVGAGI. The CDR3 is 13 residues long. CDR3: CASSYIGRREQYF. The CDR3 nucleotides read TGTGCCAGCAGTTACATAGGGAGACGCGAGCAGTACTTC.

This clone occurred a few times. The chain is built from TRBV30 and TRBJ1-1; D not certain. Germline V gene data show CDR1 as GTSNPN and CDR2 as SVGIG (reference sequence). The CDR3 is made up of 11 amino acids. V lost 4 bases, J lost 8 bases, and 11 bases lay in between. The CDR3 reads CAWMPGPEAFF. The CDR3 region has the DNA TGTGCCTGGATGCCCGGTCCAGAAGCTTTCTTT.

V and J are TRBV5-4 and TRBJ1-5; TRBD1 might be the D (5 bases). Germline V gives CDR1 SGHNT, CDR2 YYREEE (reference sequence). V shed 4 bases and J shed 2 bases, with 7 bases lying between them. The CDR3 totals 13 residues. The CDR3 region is CASSRDGNQPQHF. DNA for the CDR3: TGTGCCAGCAGCCGGGACGGCAATCAGCCCCAGCATTTT.

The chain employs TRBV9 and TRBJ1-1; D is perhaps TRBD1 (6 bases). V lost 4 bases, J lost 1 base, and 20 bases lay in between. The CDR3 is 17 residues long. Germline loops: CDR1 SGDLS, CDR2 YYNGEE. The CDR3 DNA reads TGTGCCAGCAGCCCCGCCTTGGGGGCTGGTCCGAACACTGAAGCTTTCTTT. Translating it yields CASSPALGAGPNTEAFF.

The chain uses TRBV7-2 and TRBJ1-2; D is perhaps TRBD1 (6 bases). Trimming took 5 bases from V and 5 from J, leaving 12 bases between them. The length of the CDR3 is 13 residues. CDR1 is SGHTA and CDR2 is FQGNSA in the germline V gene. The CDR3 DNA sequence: TGTGCCAGCAGCACGACAGGTTCATATGGCTACACCTTC. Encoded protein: CASSTTGSYGYTF.

Here the CDR3 reads CASSEQQRGVAFF. The CDR3 nucleotides are TGTGCCAGTAGTGAGCAGCAACGCGGGGTGGCGTTCTTC. The chain combines TRBV19 with TRBJ2-1; possible D gene TRBD2, 6 bases. Germline CDR1 reads LNHDA; CDR2 reads SQIVND (reference sequence). This CDR3 is 13 amino acids long. The ends were cut back, 5 bases at V and 15 bases at J, with 20 bases in the middle.

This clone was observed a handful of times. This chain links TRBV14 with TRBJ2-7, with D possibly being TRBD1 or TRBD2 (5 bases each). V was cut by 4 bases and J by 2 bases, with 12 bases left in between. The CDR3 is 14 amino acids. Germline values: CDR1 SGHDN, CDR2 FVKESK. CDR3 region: CASSPLGPPYEQYF. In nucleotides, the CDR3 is TGTGCCAGCAGCCCTTTGGGACCGCCCTACGAGCAGTACTTC.

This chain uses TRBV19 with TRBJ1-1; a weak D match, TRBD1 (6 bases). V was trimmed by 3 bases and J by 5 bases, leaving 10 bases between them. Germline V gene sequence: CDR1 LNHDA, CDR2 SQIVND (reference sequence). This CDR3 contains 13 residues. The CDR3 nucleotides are TGTGCCAGTAGTATCCAGGGACAAACTGAAGCTTTCTTT. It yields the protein CASSIQGQTEAFF.